The clone carrying this T cell receptor (beta chain) was detected only a few times. The sample is drawn from a study of PD-1 blockade in classical Hodgkin lymphoma. The repertoire was sequenced with immunoSEQ multiplex PCR; TCRdb's copy has only in-frame clones and lacks some. The sample lists around 99,000 clones, roughly 79% occurring once. V dropped 4 bases and J dropped 2 bases, with 17 bases sitting between them. Germline CDR1 and CDR2: LNHDA and SQIVND (reference sequence). This CDR3 is 16 amino acids long. All trial patients relapsed after autologous stem cell transplantation. Relapsed/refractory classical Hodgkin lymphoma patients had complete, partial or progressive responses.

The source material was peripheral blood mononuclear cells (PBMCs), sampled before the second cycle of nivolumab. The gene calls are TRBV19 and TRBJ2-5; D is ambiguous. The clonotype was recovered from a human donor with classical Hodgkin lymphoma. CDR3 amino acids: CASSSITRRNQETQYF. The CDR3 bases are TGTGCCAGTAGTAGCATTACGCGGCGGAATCAAGAGACCCAGTACTTC.